This section outlines one TCR beta chain sequence together with its context. Antigen specificity is unknown. The data are from a study of T cell responses to AZD1222 COVID-19 vaccine. Study background: Second-dose schedules of about 4 or about 12 weeks were combined.

Libraries were prepared by immunoSEQ multiplex PCR; TCRdb keeps only in-frame clonotypes and omits some of them. Altogether around 170,000 clones are present, around nine tenths being singletons, with the ten largest covering 1.5%. The CDR3 has 14 residues. In germline, CDR1 is SGHNT, CDR2 YYREEE (reference sequence). The V and J ends lost 0 bases and 4 bases respectively, with 11 bases between them. Study-wide findings and caveats: There were vaccine-associated CD4 TCRs across spike, dominant at 160-218 and 743-854.

The rearrangement uses TRBV5-4 and TRBJ2-7; D possibly corresponds to TRBD1 (6 bases). This receptor was taken from an adult in good health. The sample in question was peripheral blood, obtained on day 0 of AZD1222 vaccination. In DNA form, the CDR3 reads TGTGCCAGCAGCTTGGACAGGGCGGCGTACGAGCAGTACTTC. Its translation: CASSLDRAAYEQYF. The entire variable domain, with the rest obtained from reference TRBV5-4 and TRBJ2-7, is as follows: ETGVTQSPTHLIKTRGQQVTLRCSSQSGHNTVSWYQQALGQGPQFIFQYYREEENGRGNFPPRFSGLQFPNYSSELNVNALELDDSALYLCASSLDRAAYEQYFGPGTRLTVT.